The 18 T cell receptor beta chains given below trace back to one sample, sequenced in a study of Ad26.COV2.S vaccination and SARS-CoV-2 variants. TCRdb's table, derived via immunoSEQ multiplex PCR, lists solely in-frame clones and lacks some. The sample carries some 480,000 clones, around 88% recorded once. The treatment is: around 19 received Ad26.COV2.S at low or high dose, single or two shots; about 5 received placebo; per-sample allocation not given. Samples analyzed were those drawn on day 63 after the first vaccine or placebo injection. Sequenced material: peripheral blood, taken in a trial of Ad26.COV2.S vaccine versus placebo. The receptor source for this set is a person aged 18-60 years who received the Ad26.COV2.S COVID-19 vaccine or a placebo.

The chain combines TRBV6-5 with TRBJ2-1; 11 bases map to TRBD2. Trimming at V came to 10 bases and at J to 2 bases, leaving 7 bases not matched to a gene. The CDR3 has 15 residues. The germline CDR1 and CDR2 sequences are MNHEY and SVGAGI. CDR3 protein: CAIARTSGPYNEQFF. In DNA form, the CDR3 reads TGTGCCATCGCGCGGACTAGCGGGCCCTACAATGAGCAGTTCTTC.

The V gene is TRBV27, the J gene TRBJ2-7, with TRBD1 identical over 9 bases. The ends lost 6 bases at V and 6 bases at J; junction bases unmatched: 9. Germline CDR1 and CDR2: MNHEY and SMNVEV (reference sequence). The CDR3 spans 14 residues. The CDR3: CASRLQGAFGEQYF. The CDR3 DNA follows: TGTGCCAGCAGATTACAGGGGGCGTTTGGCGAGCAGTACTTC.

The V and J genes are TRBV7-9 and TRBJ2-1; TRBD2 aligns across 10 bases. Germline CDR1 and CDR2: SEHNR and FQNEAQ (reference sequence). The length of the CDR3 is 14 residues. After removal of 7 bases from V and 8 bases from J, the junction contained 8 bases not matched to a gene. CDR3 loop: CASTVSGRFHEQFF. In DNA form, the CDR3 reads TGTGCCAGCACCGTTAGCGGGAGGTTCCATGAGCAGTTCTTC.

The CDR3 sequence: CATQRVQETQYF. CDR3 coding DNA: TGTGCCACACAACGGGTGCAAGAGACCCAGTACTTC. The chain links TRBV7-9 to TRBJ2-5; no clear D. There are 12 residues in the CDR3. V gave up 10 bases and J gave up 2 bases, with 11 bases separating them. CDR1 SEHNR and CDR2 FQNEAQ come from the germline V gene (reference sequence). The variable domain in full, completed from reference TRBV7-9 and TRBJ2-5, reads DTGVSQNPRHKITKRGQNVTFRCDPISEHNRLYWYRQTLGQGPEFLTYFQNEAQLEKSRLLSDRFSAERPKGSFSTLEIQRTEQGDSAMYLCATQRVQETQYFGPGTRLLVL.

V usage is TRBV20-1 and J usage is TRBJ1-1; D is ambiguous. Germline values: CDR1 DFQATT, CDR2 SNEGSKA (reference sequence). V was shortened by 3 bases and J by 5 bases, with 10 bases between the two germline ends. The CDR3 consists of 12 residues. The CDR3 sequence: CSASDVGTEAFF. In DNA form, the CDR3 reads TGCAGTGCTAGTGATGTAGGAACTGAAGCTTTCTTT.

This clone was counted a few times. The V call is TRBV19, the J call TRBJ1-4; D is undetermined. The CDR3 runs 13 residues. Germline V gene lookup returns CDR1 LNHDA and CDR2 SQIVND (reference sequence). Trimming left V 7 bases short and J 7 bases short, with 13 bases between. The CDR3 loop reads CASMVQVGEKLFF. The CDR3 DNA follows: TGTGCCAGTATGGTCCAGGTCGGTGAAAAACTGTTTTTT.

This rearrangement joins TRBV5-1 to TRBJ1-3; TRBD1 is a possible D gene (5 bases). The CDR3 has 14 residues. V lost 5 bases and J lost 1, with 10 bases in between. Germline CDR1 reads SGHRS; CDR2 reads YFSETQ. The CDR3 reads CASSGGISGNTIYF. The CDR3 DNA follows: TGCGCCAGCAGTGGGGGGATTTCTGGAAACACCATATATTTT.

The chain couples TRBV6-2 or TRBV6-3 to TRBJ1-1; the D is unclear. The CDR3 has 12 amino acids. With 5 bases removed from V and 7 bases from J, the gap between germline ends came to 11 bases. The germline gives CDR1 MNHEY, CDR2 SVGEGT. The DNA for the CDR3 is TGTGCCAGCAGTAACAGCCCCCTTGAAGCTTTCTTT. Encoded protein: CASSNSPLEAFF.

The V and J genes are TRBV6-6 and TRBJ2-2, with D tentatively TRBD2 (7 bases). From germline, CDR1 is MNHNY and CDR2 SVGAGI (reference sequence). This CDR3 is 18 amino acids long. Trimming left V 5 bases short and J 5 bases short, with 24 bases between. The CDR3 bases are TGTGCCAGCAGTCGTGGCCCTCCGGGGGGCGCCGATACCGGGGAGCTGTTTTTT. Translated, it gives CASSRGPPGGADTGELFF.

The rearrangement joins TRBV30 to TRBJ2-5; 16 nucleotides match TRBD2. Germline V gene lookup returns CDR1 GTSNPN and CDR2 SVGIG (reference sequence). The CDR3 is made up of 15 amino acids. Losses at the gene ends were 7 bases for V and 1 base for J; bases not matched to a gene: 3. The CDR3 DNA follows: TGTGCCTCCGGGACTAGCGGGAGGGTCCAAGAGACCCAGTACTTC. Translation: CASGTSGRVQETQYF.

J is TRBJ2-2 and V is TRBV6-1; 8 positions match TRBD1. This CDR3 has 16 amino acids. The V and J ends lost 4 bases and 3 bases, in that order; junction bases with no gene match: 7. Per germline, CDR1 MNHNS and CDR2 SASEGT. CDR3 nucleotide sequence: TGTGCCAGCAGTGCTCAGGACAGGGTCTACACCGGGGAGCTGTTTTTT. Its protein is CASSAQDRVYTGELFF.

The gene calls are TRBV7-9 and TRBJ2-1, with TRBD2 matching over 7 bases. The V segment lost 5 bases and the J segment 0 bases; nucleotides outside the gene matches: 4. The CDR3 has 15 residues. Looked up from germline, CDR1 is SEHNR and CDR2 is FQNEAQ (reference sequence). The CDR3 bases are TGTGCCAGCAGCCCGAGCGGGAACTCCTACAATGAGCAGTTCTTC. It codes for CASSPSGNSYNEQFF.

The chain uses TRBV6-5 and TRBJ2-2; no definite D call. Germline V lookup: CDR1 MNHEY, CDR2 SVGAGI. CDR3 length: 14 residues. Between the trimmed V and J ends, which lost 8 bases and 1 base, there was a span of 11 bases. The CDR3 loop reads CASGNYMNTGELFF. In DNA form, the CDR3 reads TGTGCCAGCGGGAACTACATGAACACCGGGGAGCTGTTTTTT.

V gene TRBV11-2 combines with J gene TRBJ2-2; TRBD2 matches 7 bases. J was trimmed by 4 bases and V by 5 bases; bases with no gene match: 10. Germline CDR1 reads SGHAT; CDR2 reads FQNNGV. CDR3 length: 16 amino acids. The DNA for the CDR3 is TGTGCCAGCAGCCCCAGGTGGGAGGGCCGCACCGGGGAGCTGTTTTTT. It translates to CASSPRWEGRTGELFF.

The chain uses TRBV30 and TRBJ1-6, with 9 bases that match TRBD1. This CDR3 region has 17 residues. V was clipped by 3 bases and J by 7 bases; unmatched bases: 13. The germline CDR1 and CDR2 sequences are GTSNPN and SVGIG (reference sequence). As DNA, the CDR3 is TGTGCCTGGAGGCTCCCGGGACAGGGTCGGCCAAATTCACCCCTCCACTTT. Its protein is CAWRLPGQGRPNSPLHF.

CDR3 coding DNA: TGTGCCAGCAGTTTAAGGGACAGGGGCCCCTTTTATCCCCTCCACTTT. This gives the protein CASSLRDRGPFYPLHF. The V call is TRBV28, the J call TRBJ1-6; 10 bases line up with TRBD1. The CDR3 extends over 16 amino acids. J gave up 13 bases and V 2 bases, and 11 bases lay outside the gene matches. CDR1 and CDR2 from the germline V gene are MDHEN and SYDVKM. Full variable domain (missing parts from reference TRBV28 and TRBJ1-6): DVKVTQSSRYLVKRTGEKVFLECVQDMDHENMFWYRQDPGLGLRLIYFSYDVKMKEKGDIPEGYSVSREKKERFSLILESASTNQTSMYLCASSLRDRGPFYPLHFGNGTRLTVT.

This clone came up a few times. The chain recombines TRBV7-2 with TRBJ1-6; TRBD1 aligns across 7 bases. Per germline, CDR1 SGHTA and CDR2 FQGNSA. Losses at the gene ends were 5 bases for V and 8 bases for J; bases not matched to a gene: 6. The CDR3 is 14 residues long. The CDR3 DNA sequence: TGTGCCAGCAGCCCAAGGGACAGAGATTCACCCCTCCACTTT. Translated: CASSPRDRDSPLHF. The complete variable domain, with remaining parts taken from reference TRBV7-2 and TRBJ1-6, reads GAGVSQSPSNKVTEKGKDVELRCDPISGHTALYWYRQSLGQGLEFLIYFQGNSAPDKSGLPSDRFSAERTGGSVSTLTIQRTQQEDSAVYLCASSPRDRDSPLHFGNGTRLTVT.

The gene calls are TRBV7-2 and TRBJ2-6; no definite D call. The CDR3 length is 15 residues. The ends were cut back, 4 bases at V and 5 bases at J, with 12 bases in the middle. The germline gives CDR1 SGHTA, CDR2 FQGNSA. The CDR3 DNA reads as TGTGCCAGCAGCTCCACAGCAGCCTGGGCCAACGTCCTGACTTTC. Its protein product is CASSSTAAWANVLTF.